The source of this T cell receptor beta chain is a study of blood T cell repertoires in COVID-19. About the study: Researchers got acute and convalescent COVID-19 samples from the United States, Italy and Spain. PBMCs, B-cell-depleted T cells, or T cells were the source of the cDNA or gDNA that made up the material.

Authors' methods: Reference gene primer amplification in the assay estimated nucleated cell counts. Repertoires were generated with immunoSEQ multiplex PCR, while TCRdb's copy carries only in-frame clones and drops some. V and J calls and clone size follow that table, whereas D and trimming were derived from the DNA. This sample carries over 200,000 clones, around 86% of them seen once, and the ten largest clones take approximately 5%. V shed 6 bases and J shed 7 bases, with 16 bases lying between them. The CDR3 has 14 amino acids. CDR1 and CDR2 (germline): MDHEN, SYDVKM. This clonotype was sampled from a human donor in a cohort sampled during active COVID-19. The chain uses TRBV28 and TRBJ2-1; D unclear. Source material: peripheral blood. The CDR3 reads CASSPRRLPNEQFF. The CDR3 DNA reads as TGTGCCAGCAGCCCTAGGCGGCTGCCTAATGAGCAGTTCTTC.